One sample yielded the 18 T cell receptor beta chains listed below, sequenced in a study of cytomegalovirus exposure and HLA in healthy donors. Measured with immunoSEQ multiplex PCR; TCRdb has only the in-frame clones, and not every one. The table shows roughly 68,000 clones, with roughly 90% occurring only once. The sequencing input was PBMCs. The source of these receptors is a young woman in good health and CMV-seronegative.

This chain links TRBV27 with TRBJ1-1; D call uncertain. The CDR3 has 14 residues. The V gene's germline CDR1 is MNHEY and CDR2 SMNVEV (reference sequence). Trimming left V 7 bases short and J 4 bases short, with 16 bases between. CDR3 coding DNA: TGTGCCAGCAATTTTGGGCGTCACGGCACTGAAGCTTTCTTT. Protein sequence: CASNFGRHGTEAFF.

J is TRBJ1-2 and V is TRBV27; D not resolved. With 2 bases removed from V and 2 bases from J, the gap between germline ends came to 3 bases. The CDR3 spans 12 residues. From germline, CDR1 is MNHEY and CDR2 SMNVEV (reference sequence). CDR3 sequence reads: CASSLANYGYTF. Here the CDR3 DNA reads TGTGCCAGCAGTTTAGCGAACTATGGCTACACCTTC.

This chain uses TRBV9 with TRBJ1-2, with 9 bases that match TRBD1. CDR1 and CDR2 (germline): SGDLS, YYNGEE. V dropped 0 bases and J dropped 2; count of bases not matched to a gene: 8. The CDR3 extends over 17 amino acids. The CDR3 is CASSVDDTGTGNYGYTF. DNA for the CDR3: TGTGCCAGCAGCGTAGATGACACGGGGACAGGGAACTATGGCTACACCTTC.

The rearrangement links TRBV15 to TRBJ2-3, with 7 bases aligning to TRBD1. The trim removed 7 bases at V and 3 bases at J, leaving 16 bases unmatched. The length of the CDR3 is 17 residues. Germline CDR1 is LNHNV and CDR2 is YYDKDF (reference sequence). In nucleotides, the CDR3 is TGTGCCACCAATAATCCGTTCGAGGGGGCAGGGACAGATACGCAGTATTTT. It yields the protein CATNNPFEGAGTDTQYF.

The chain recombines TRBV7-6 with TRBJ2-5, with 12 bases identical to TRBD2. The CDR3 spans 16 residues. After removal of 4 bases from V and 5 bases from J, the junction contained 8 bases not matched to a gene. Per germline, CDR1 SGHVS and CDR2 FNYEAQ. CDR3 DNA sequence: TGTGCCAGCAGCTCTGGACTAGCGGGGCGAGGGGAGACCCAGTACTTC. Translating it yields CASSSGLAGRGETQYF.

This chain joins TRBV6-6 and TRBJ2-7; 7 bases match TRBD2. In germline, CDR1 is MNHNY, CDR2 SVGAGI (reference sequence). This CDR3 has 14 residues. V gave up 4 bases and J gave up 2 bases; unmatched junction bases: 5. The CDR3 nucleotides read TGTGCCAGCAGTTTCGGGGGGAGGGCCTACGAGCAGTACTTC. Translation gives CASSFGGRAYEQYF.

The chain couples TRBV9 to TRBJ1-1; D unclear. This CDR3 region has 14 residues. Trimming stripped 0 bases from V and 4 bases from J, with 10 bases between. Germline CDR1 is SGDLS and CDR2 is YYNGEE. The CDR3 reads CASSVASLSTEAFF. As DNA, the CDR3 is TGTGCCAGCAGCGTAGCGAGTCTTAGCACTGAAGCTTTCTTT.

CDR3 coding DNA: TGCAGCGTTGAACCAGGGTCGAACACTGAAGCTTTCTTT. Residues: CSVEPGSNTEAFF. This chain uses TRBV29-1 with TRBJ1-1, with D tentatively TRBD1 (5 bases). The CDR3 totals 13 residues. Germline lookup yields CDR1 SQVTM and CDR2 ANQGSEA. The V gene lost 2 bases and the J gene lost 1 base, with 8 bases spanning the gap.

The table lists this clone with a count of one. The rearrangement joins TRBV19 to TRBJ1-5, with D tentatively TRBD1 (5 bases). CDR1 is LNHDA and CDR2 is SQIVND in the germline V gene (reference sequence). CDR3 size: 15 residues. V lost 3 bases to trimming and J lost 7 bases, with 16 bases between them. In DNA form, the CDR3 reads TGTGCCAGTAGTATCAGGCAGGGAGGTGGCCAGCCCCAGCATTTT. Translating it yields CASSIRQGGGQPQHF.

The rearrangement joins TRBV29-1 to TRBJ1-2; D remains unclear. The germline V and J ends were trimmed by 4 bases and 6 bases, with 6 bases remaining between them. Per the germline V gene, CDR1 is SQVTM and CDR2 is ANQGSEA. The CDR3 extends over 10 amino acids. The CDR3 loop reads CSVAGNGYTF. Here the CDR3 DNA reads TGCAGCGTTGCGGGTAATGGCTACACCTTC.

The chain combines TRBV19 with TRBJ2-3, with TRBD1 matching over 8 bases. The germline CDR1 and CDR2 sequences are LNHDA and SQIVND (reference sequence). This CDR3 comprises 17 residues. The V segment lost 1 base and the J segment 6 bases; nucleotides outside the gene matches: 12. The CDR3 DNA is TGTGCCAGTAGTATAGCACCAGGGGGCGTTAGGCGCGATACGCAGTATTTT. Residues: CASSIAPGGVRRDTQYF.

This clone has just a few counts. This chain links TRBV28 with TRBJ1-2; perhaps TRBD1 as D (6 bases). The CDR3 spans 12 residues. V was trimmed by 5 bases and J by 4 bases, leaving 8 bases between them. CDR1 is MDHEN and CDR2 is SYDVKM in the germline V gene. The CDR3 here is CASSRTVYGYTF. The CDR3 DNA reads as TGTGCCAGCAGTCGGACAGTCTATGGCTACACCTTC.

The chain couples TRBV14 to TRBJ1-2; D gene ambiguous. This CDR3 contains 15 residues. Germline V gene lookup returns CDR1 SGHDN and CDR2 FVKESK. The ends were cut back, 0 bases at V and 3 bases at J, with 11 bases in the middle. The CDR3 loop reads CASSQDVGRDYGYTF. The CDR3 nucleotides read TGTGCCAGCAGCCAAGATGTGGGGAGAGACTATGGCTACACCTTC.

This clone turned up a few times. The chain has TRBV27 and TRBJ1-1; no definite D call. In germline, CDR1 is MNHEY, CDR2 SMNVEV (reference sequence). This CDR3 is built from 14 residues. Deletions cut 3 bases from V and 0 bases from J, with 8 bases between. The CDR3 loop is CASSLRLLNTEAFF. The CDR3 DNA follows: TGTGCCAGCAGTTTGAGACTTTTGAACACTGAAGCTTTCTTT.

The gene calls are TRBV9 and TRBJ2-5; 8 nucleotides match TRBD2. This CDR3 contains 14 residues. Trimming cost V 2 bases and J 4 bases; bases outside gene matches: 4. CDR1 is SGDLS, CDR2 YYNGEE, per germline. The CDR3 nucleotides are TGTGCCAGCAGCGTGGGACTAGAGGGAGAGACCCAGTACTTC. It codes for CASSVGLEGETQYF.

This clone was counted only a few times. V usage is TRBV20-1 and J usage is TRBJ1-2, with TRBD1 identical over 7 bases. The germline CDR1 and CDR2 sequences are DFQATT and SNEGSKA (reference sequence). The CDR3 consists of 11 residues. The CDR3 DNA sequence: TGCAGCCTATGGACAGGCAATGGCTACACCTTC. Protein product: CSLWTGNGYTF.

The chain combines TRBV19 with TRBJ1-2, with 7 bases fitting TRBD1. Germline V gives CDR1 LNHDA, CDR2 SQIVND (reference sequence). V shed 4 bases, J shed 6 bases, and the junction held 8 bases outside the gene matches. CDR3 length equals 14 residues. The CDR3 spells CASSRQNRGNGYTF. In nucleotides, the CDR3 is TGTGCCAGTAGTAGACAAAACAGGGGAAATGGCTACACCTTC.

The CDR3 DNA sequence: TGTGCCAGCAGCCAGGGACTTTACGTAGGGGAGCAGTACTTC. It codes for CASSQGLYVGEQYF. The chain uses TRBV7-2 and TRBJ2-7, with TRBD2 as a possible D gene (6 bases). The CDR3 is 14 residues long. Germline V gene lookup returns CDR1 SGHTA and CDR2 FQGNSA. Trimming shortened V by 5 bases and J by 7 bases, and 18 bases separated the two germline ends.